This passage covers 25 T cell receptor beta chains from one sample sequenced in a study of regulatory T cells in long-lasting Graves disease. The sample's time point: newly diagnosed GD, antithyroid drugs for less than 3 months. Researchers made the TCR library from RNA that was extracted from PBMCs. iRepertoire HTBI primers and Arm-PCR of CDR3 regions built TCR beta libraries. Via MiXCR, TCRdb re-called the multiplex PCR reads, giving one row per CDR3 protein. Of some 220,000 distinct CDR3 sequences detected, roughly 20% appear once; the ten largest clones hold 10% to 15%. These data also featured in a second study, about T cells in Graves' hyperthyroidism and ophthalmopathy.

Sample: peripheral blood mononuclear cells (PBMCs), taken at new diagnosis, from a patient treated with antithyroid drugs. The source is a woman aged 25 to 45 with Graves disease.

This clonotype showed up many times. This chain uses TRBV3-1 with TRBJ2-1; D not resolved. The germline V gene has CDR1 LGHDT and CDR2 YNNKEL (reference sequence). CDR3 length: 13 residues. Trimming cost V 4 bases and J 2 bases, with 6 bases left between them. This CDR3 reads CASSRATYNEQFF. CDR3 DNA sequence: TGTGCCAGCAGCCGGGCGACCTACAATGAGCAGTTCTTC.

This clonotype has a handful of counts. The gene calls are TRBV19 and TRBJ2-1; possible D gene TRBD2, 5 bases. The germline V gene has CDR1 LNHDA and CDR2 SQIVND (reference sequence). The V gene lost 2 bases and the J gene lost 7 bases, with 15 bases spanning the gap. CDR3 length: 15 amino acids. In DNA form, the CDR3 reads TGTGCCAGTAGTATATCTAGCATGTTTGGTAATGAGCAGTTCTTC. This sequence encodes CASSISSMFGNEQFF. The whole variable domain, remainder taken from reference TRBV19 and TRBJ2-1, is DGGITQSPKYLFRKEGQNVTLSCEQNLNHDAMYWYRQDPGQGLRLIYYSQIVNDFQKGDIAEGYSVSREKKESFPLTVTSAQKNPTAFYLCASSISSMFGNEQFFGPGTRLTVL.

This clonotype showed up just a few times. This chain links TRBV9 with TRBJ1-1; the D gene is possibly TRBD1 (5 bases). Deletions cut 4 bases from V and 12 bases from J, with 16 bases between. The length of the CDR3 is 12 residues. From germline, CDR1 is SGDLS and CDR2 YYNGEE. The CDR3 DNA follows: TGTGCCAGCAGCCCGGGGGGGGGAATACCTTTCTTT. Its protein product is CASSPGGGIPFF.

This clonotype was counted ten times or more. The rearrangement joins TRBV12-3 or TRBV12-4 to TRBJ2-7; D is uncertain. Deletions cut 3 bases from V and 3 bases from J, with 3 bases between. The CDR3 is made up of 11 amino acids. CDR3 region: CASSFRYEQYF. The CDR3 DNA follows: TGTGCCAGCAGTTTTCGCTACGAGCAGTACTTC.

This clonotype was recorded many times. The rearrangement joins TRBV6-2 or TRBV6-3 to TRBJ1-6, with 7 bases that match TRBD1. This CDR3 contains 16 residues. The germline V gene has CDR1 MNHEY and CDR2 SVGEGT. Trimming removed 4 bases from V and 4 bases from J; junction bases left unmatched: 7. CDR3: CASSSTGALYNSPLHF. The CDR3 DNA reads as TGTGCCAGCAGTTCTACAGGGGCACTTTATAATTCACCCCTCCACTTT.

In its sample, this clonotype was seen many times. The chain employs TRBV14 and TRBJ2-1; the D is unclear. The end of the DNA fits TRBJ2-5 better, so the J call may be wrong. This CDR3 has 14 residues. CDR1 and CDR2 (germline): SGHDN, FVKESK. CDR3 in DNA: TGTGCCAGCAGCCCTTGGCGGTCGGTGGAGACCCAGTACTTC. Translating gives CASSPWRSVETQYF.

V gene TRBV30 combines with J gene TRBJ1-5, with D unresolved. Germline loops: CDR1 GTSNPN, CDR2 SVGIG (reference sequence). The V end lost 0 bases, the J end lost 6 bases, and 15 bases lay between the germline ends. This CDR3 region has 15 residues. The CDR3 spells CAWSVGSSVPQPQHF. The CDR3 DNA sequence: TGTGCCTGGAGTGTAGGTAGTTCGGTTCCTCAGCCCCAGCATTTT.

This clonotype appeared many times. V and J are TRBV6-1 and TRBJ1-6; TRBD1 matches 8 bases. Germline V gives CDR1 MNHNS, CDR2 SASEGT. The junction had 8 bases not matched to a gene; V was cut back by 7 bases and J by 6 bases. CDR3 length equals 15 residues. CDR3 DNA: TGTGCCAGCATTTTACAGGGGGAGATTAATTCACCCCTCCACTTT. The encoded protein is CASILQGEINSPLHF.

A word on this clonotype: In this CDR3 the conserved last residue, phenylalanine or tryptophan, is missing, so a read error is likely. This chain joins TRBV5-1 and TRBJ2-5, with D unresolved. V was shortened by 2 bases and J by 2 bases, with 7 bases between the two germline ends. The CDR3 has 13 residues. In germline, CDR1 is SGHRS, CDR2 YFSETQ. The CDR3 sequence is CASSLGGQETQYL. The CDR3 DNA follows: TGCGCCAGCAGCTTAGGTGGTCAAGAGACCCAGTACCTC.

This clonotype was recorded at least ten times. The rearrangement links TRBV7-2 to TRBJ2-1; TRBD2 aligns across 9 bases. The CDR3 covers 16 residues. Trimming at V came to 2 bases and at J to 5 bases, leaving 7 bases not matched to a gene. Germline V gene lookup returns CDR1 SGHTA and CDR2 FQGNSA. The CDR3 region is CASSLMPGLAHNEQFF. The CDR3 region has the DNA TGTGCCAGCAGCTTAATGCCGGGACTAGCTCACAATGAGCAGTTCTTC.

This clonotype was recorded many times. In DNA, the CDR3 is TGTGCCAGCACCGCCGGGACAGGCCCTTACAATGAGCAGTTCTTC. Translation: CASTAGTGPYNEQFF. This chain connects TRBV12-3 or TRBV12-4 to TRBJ2-1; 8 nucleotides agree with TRBD1. J lost 4 bases, V lost 7 bases, and 9 bases had no gene match. There are 15 residues in the CDR3.

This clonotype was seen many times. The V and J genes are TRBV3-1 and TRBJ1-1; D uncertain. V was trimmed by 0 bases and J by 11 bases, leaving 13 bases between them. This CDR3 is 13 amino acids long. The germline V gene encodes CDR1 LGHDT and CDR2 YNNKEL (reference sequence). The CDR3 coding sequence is TGTGCCAGCAGCCAAGATCGGCGGGTAGCGGCTTTCTTT. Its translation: CASSQDRRVAAFF. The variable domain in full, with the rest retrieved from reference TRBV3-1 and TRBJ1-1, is DTAVSQTPKYLVTQMGNDKSIKCEQNLGHDTMYWYKQDSKKFLKIMFSYNNKELIINETVPNRFSPKSPDKAHLNLHINSLELGDSAVYFCASSQDRRVAAFFGQGTRLTVV.

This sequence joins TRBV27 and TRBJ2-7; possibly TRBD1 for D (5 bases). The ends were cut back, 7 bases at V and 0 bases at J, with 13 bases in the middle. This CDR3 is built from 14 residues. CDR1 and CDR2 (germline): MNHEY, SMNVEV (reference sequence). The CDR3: CASIGWGRSYEQYF. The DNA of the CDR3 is TGTGCCAGCATAGGATGGGGCCGCTCCTACGAGCAGTACTTC.

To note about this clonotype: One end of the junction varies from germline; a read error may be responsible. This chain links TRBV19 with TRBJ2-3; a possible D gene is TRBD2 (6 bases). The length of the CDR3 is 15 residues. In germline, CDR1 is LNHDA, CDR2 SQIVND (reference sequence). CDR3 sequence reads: CASSPTGGTTDTRYF. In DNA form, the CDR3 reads TGTGCCAGTAGTCCCACTGGGGGGACCACAGATACGCGGTATTTT.

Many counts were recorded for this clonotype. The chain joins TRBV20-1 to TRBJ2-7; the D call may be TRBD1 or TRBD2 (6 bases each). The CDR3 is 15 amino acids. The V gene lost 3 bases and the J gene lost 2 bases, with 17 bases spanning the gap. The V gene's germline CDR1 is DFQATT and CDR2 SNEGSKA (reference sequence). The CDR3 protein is CSARSPRGPAYEQYF. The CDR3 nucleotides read TGCAGTGCTAGGAGCCCTCGGGGGCCTGCCTACGAGCAGTACTTC.

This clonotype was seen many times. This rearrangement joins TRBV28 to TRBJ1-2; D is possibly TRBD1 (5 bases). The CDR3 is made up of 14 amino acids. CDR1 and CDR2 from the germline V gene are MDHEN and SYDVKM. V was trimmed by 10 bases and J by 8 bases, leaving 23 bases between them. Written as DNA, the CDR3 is TGTGCCACCTTCGGGGGGGGTAGCTACAGCGGCTACACCTTC. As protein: CATFGGGSYSGYTF.

The CDR3 nucleotides read TGCAGCGTTGAGGGGAGGGGGGCGCGGAATGGCTACACCTTC. The encoded protein is CSVEGRGARNGYTF. The rearrangement links TRBV29-1 to TRBJ1-2; weak D call: TRBD1 (6 bases). There are 14 residues in the CDR3. CDR1 is SQVTM and CDR2 is ANQGSEA in the germline V gene. The V end lost 3 bases, the J end lost 6 bases, and 17 bases lay between the germline ends.

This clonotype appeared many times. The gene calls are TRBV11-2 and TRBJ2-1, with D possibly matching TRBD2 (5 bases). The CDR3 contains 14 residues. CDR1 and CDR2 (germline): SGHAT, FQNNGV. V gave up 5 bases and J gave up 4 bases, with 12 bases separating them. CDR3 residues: CASSTGVAYNEQFF. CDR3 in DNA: TGTGCCAGCAGCACCGGAGTAGCGTACAATGAGCAGTTCTTC.

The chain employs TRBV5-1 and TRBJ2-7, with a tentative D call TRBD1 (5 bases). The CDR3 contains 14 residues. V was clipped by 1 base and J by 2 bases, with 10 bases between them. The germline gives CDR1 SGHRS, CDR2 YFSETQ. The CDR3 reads CASSLFDSTYEQYF. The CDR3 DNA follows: TGCGCCAGCAGCTTGTTCGACAGTACCTACGAGCAGTACTTC.

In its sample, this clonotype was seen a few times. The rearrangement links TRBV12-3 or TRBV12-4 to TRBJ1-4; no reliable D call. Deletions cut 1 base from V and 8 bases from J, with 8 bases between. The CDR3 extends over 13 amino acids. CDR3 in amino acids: CASSLGSDEKLFF. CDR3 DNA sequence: TGTGCCAGCAGTTTAGGATCGGACGAAAAACTGTTTTTT.

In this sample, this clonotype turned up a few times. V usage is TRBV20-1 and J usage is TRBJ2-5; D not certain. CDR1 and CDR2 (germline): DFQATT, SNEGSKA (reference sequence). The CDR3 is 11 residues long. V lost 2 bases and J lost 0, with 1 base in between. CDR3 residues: CSARYQETQYF. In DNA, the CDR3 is TGCAGTGCTAGATACCAAGAGACCCAGTACTTC.

CDR3 amino acids: CASSHDREDGYTF. For the CDR3, the DNA is TGTGCCAGCAGTCACGACAGGGAGGACGGCTACACCTTC. V is TRBV7-9 and J is TRBJ1-2; TRBD1 matches at 7 bases. CDR3 length: 13 residues. Trimming at V came to 6 bases and at J to 8 bases, leaving 9 bases not matched to a gene. Germline CDR1 reads SEHNR; CDR2 reads FQNEAQ (reference sequence).

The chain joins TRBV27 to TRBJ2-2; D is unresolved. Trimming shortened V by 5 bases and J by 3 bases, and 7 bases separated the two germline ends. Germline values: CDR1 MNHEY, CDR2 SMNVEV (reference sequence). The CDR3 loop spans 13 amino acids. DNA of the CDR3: TGTGCCAGCAGTCAACGGTACACCGGGGAGCTGTTTTTT. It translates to CASSQRYTGELFF.

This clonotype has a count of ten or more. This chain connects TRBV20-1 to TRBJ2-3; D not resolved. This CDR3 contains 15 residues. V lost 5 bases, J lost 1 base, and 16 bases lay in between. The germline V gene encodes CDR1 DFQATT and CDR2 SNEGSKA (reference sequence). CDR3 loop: CSAGRVEVGTDTQYF. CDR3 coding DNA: TGCAGTGCTGGTCGGGTAGAGGTCGGCACAGATACGCAGTATTTT.

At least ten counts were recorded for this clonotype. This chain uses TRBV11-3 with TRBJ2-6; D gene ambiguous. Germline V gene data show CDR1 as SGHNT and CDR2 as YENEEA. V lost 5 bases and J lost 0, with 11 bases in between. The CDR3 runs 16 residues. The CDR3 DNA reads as TGTGCCAGCAGCCGAACCCCCTCCTCTGGGGCCAACGTCCTGACTTTC. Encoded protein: CASSRTPSSGANVLTF. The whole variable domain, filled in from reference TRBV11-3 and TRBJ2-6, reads EAGVVQSPRYKIIEKKQPVAFWCNPISGHNTLYWYLQNLGQGPELLIRYENEEAVDDSQLPKDRFSAERLKGVDSTLKIQPAELGDSAVYLCASSRTPSSGANVLTFGAGSRLTVL.